Listed here is a single T cell receptor (beta chain). Its antigen remains unknown. Some clones are missing from TCRdb's copy, which holds only in-frame ones; the method was immunoSEQ multiplex PCR. The sample has 120,000 or so clones; approximately 82% are singletons. The CDR3 totals 14 residues. The V gene's germline CDR1 is SGHRS and CDR2 YFSETQ. V dropped 0 bases and J dropped 5 bases, with 11 bases sitting between them. The data originate from a study of T cell responses to AZD1222 COVID-19 vaccine. Whole-study findings and limits: Spike as a whole was targeted by vaccine-associated CD4 TCRs, dominant at 160-218 and 743-854. Baseline seropositivity occurred in only 5 to 7 AZD1222 recipients. It should be noted that donors were predominantly white British and more often female, and clonal diversity was possibly underestimated.

The sequencing used peripheral blood, collected 28 days after the second AZD1222 dose. The chain is built from TRBV5-1 and TRBJ1-2, with TRBD1 as a possible D gene (5 bases). The receptor comes from an adult who received the AZD1222 COVID-19 vaccine. The CDR3 nucleotides are TGCGCCAGCAGCTTGGCCGGGACGGATTATGGCTACACCTTC. Protein sequence: CASSLAGTDYGYTF.